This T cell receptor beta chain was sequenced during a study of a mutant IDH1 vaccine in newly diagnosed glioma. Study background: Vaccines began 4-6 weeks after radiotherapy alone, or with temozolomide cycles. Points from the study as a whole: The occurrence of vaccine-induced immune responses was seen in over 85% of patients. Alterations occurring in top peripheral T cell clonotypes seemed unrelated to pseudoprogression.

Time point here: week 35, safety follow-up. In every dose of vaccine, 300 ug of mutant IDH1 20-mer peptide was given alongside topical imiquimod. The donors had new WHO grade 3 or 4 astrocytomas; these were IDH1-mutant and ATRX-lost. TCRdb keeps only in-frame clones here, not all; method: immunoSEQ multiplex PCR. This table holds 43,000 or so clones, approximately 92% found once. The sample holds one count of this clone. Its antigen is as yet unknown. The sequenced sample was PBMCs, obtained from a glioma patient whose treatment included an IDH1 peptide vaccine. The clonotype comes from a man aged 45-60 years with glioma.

CDR3 sequence reads: CASSYGGREQYF. The DNA for the CDR3 is TGTGCCAGCAGTTACGGGGGGCGCGAGCAGTACTTC. The rearrangement uses TRBV6-5 and TRBJ2-7, with D tentatively TRBD1 or TRBD2 (6 bases each). CDR3 length: 12 amino acids. Trimming took off 2 bases at V and 6 bases at J, with 8 bases between the two ends. CDR1 and CDR2 (germline): MNHEY, SVGAGI.